This T cell receptor beta chain derives from a study of monozygotic twins with inflammatory bowel disease. For every donor, one blood sample of approximately 2.3 ml was drawn. TCRalpha and TCRbeta cDNA was put through two nested PCRs of roughly 17 and 9 cycles. TCRdb reanalyzed the 5' RACE reads and collapses them to one entry per CDR3 protein, without DNA. Reported are over 100,000 distinct CDR3 sequences; the ten largest clones contain around 11%. Per germline, CDR1 SQVTM and CDR2 ANQGSEA. This CDR3 has 12 residues. The sequence was collected from a human donor with ulcerative colitis or Crohn's disease, or a healthy co-twin of an affected twin (not recorded which). This sequence joins TRBV29-1 and TRBJ2-1; TCRdb indicates TRBD1, and absent DNA this call remains unverified. The sample was blood. The CDR3 protein is CSVDEPGSEQFF.